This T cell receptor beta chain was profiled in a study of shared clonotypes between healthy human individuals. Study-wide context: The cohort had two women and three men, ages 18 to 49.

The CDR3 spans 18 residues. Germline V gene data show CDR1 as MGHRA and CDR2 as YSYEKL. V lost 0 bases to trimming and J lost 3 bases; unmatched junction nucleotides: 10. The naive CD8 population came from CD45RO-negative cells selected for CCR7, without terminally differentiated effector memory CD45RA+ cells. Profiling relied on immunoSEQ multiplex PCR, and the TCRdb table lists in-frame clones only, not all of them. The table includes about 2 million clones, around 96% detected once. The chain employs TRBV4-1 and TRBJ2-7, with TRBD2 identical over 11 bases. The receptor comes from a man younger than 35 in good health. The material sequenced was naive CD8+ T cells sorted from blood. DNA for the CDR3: TGCGCCAGCAGCCAAGAAGCGGTAGCGGGAGGGCTGCACTACGAGCAGTACTTC. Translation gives CASSQEAVAGGLHYEQYF.